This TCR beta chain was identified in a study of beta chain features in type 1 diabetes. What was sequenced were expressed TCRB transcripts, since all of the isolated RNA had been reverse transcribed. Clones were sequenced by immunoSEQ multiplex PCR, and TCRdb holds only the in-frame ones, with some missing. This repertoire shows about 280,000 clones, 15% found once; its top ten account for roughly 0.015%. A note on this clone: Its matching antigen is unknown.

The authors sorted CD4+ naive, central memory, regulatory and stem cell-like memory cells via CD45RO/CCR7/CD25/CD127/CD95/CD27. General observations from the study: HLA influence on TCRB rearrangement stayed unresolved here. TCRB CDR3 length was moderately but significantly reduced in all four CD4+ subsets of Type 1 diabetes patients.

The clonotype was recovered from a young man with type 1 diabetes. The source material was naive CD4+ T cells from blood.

This chain's CDR3 is CAWSVGGGTGELFF. The CDR3 DNA sequence: TGTGCCTGGAGTGTGGGCGGGGGCACCGGGGAGCTGTTTTTT. The rearrangement uses TRBV30 and TRBJ2-2, with 7 bases identical to TRBD2. CDR1 and CDR2 from the germline V gene are GTSNPN and SVGIG (reference sequence). The CDR3 totals 14 residues. The junction had 2 bases not matched to a gene; V was cut back by 0 bases and J by 4 bases.